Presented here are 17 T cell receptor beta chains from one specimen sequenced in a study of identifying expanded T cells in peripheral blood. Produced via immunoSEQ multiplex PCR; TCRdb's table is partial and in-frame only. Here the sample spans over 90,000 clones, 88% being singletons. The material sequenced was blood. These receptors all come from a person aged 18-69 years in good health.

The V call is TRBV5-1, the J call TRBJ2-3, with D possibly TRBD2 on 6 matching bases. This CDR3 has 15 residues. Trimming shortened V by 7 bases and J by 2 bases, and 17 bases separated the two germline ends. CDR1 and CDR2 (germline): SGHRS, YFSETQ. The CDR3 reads CASRDATSNTDTQYF. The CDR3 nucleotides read TGCGCCAGCCGTGACGCGACTAGTAACACAGATACGCAGTATTTT. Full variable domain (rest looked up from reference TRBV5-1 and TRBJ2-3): KAGVTQTPRYLIKTRGQQVTLSCSPISGHRSVSWYQQTPGQGLQFLFEYFSETQRNKGNFPGRFSGRQFSNSRSEMNVSTLELGDSALYLCASRDATSNTDTQYFGPGTRLTVL.

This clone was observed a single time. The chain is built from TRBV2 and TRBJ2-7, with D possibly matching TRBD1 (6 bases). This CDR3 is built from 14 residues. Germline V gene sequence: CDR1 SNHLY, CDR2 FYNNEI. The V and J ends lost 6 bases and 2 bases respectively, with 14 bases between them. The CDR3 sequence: CASRRQDGPYEQYF. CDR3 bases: TGTGCCAGCAGACGACAGGATGGGCCCTACGAGCAGTACTTC.

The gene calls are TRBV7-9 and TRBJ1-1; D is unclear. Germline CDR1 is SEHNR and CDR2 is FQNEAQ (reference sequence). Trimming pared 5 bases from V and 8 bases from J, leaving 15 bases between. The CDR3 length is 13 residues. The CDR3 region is CASSTIAGREAFF. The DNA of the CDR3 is TGTGCCAGCAGCACGATAGCCGGGAGGGAAGCTTTCTTT.

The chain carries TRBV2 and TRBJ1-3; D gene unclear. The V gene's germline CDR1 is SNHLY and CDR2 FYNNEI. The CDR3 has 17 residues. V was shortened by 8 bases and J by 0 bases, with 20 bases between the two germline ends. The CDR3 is CASVLRLIVNSGNTIYF. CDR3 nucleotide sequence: TGTGCCAGCGTTCTCAGGCTTATTGTCAACTCTGGAAACACCATATATTTT.

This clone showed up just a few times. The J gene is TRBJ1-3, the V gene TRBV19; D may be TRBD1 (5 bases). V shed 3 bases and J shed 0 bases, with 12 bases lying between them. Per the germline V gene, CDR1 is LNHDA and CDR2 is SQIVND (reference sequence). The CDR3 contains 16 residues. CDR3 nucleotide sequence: TGTGCCAGTAGTATCCGGCGGACAAACTCTGGAAACACCATATATTTT. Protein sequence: CASSIRRTNSGNTIYF.

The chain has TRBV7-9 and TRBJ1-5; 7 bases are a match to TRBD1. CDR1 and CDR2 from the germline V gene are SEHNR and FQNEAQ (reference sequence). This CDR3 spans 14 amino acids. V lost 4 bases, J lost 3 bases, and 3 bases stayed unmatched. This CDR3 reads CASSSQGDNQPQHF. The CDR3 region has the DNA TGTGCCAGCAGCTCCCAGGGGGACAATCAGCCCCAGCATTTT. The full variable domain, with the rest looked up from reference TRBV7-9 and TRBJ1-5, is DTGVSQNPRHKITKRGQNVTFRCDPISEHNRLYWYRQTLGQGPEFLTYFQNEAQLEKSRLLSDRFSAERPKGSFSTLEIQRTEQGDSAMYLCASSSQGDNQPQHFGDGTRLSIL.

The chain's CDR3 is CASSLADGQGSEQFF. The CDR3 coding sequence is TGCGCCAGCAGCTTGGCCGACGGACAGGGATCTGAGCAGTTCTTC. The V call is TRBV5-1, the J call TRBJ2-1, with 8 bases identical to TRBD1. Germline loops: CDR1 SGHRS, CDR2 YFSETQ. V was pared by 0 bases and J by 9 bases, with 8 bases of the junction left unmatched. The CDR3 contains 15 residues. The full variable domain, completed using reference TRBV5-1 and TRBJ2-1, is KAGVTQTPRYLIKTRGQQVTLSCSPISGHRSVSWYQQTPGQGLQFLFEYFSETQRNKGNFPGRFSGRQFSNSRSEMNVSTLELGDSALYLCASSLADGQGSEQFFGPGTRLTVL.

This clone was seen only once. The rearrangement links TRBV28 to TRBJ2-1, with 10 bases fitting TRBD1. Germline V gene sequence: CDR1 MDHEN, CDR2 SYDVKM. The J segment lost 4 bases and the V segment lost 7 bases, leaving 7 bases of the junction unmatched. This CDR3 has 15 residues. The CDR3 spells CASNSGTGDYNEQFF. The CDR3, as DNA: TGTGCCAGCAATTCCGGGACAGGGGATTACAATGAGCAGTTCTTC.

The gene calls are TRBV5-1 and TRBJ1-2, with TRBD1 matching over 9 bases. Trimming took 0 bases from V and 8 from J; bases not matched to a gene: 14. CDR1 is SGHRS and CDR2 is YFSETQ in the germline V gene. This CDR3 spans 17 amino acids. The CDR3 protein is CASSLAPGQGRVSGYTF. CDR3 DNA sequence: TGCGCCAGCAGCTTGGCCCCGGGACAGGGCCGTGTGTCGGGCTACACCTTC.

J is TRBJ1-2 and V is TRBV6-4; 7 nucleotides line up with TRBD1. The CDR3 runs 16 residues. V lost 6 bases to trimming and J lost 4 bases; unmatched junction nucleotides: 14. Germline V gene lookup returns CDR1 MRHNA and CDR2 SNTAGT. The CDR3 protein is CASRGRLGQAIYGYTF. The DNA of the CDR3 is TGTGCCAGCAGAGGAAGGCTCGGACAGGCGATCTATGGCTACACCTTC.

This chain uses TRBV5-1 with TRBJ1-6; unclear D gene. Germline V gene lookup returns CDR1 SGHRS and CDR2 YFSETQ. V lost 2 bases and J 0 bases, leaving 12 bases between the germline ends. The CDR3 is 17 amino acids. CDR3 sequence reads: CASSFSELSSYNSPLHF. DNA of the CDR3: TGCGCCAGCAGCTTCTCCGAGTTAAGCTCCTATAATTCACCCCTCCACTTT.

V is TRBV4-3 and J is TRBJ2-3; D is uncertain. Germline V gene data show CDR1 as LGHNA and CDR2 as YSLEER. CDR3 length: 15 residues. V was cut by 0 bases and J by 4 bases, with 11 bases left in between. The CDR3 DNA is TGCGCCAGCAGCCAAGATCGATTAGGACCAGATACGCAGTATTTT. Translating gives CASSQDRLGPDTQYF.

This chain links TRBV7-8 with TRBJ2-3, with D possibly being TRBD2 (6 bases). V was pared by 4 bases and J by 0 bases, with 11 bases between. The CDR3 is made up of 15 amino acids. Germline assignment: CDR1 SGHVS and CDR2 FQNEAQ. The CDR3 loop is CASSYVSGSTDTQYF. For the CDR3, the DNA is TGTGCCAGCAGCTACGTAAGCGGGAGCACAGATACGCAGTATTTT.

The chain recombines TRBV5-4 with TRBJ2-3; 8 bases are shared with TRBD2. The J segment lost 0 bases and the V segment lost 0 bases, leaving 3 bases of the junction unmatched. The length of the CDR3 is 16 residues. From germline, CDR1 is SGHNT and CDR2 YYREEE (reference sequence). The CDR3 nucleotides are TGTGCCAGCAGCTTGGGAACTAGCGGTAGCACAGATACGCAGTATTTT. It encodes CASSLGTSGSTDTQYF.

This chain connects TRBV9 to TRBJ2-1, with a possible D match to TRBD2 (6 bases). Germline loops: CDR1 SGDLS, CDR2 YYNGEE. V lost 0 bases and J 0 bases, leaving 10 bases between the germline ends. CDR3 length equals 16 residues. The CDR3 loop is CASSVGSGFSYNEQFF. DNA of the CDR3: TGTGCCAGCAGCGTAGGGAGCGGGTTCTCCTACAATGAGCAGTTCTTC.

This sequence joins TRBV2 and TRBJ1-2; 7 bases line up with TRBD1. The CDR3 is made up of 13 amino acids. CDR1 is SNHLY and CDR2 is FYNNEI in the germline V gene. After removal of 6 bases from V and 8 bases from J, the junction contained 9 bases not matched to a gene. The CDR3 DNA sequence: TGTGCCAGCAGCGCCCAGGGGGGGGCCGGCTACACCTTC. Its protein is CASSAQGGAGYTF. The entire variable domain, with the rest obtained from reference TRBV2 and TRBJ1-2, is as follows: EPEVTQTPSHQVTQMGQEVILRCVPISNHLYFYWYRQILGQKVEFLVSFYNNEISEKSEIFDDQFSVERPDGSNFTLKIRSTKLEDSAMYFCASSAQGGAGYTFGSGTRLTVV.

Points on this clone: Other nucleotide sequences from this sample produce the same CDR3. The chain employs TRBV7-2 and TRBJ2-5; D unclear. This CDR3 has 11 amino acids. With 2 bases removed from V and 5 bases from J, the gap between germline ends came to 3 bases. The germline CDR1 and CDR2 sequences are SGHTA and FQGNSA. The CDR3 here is CASSLLETQYF. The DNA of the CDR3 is TGTGCCAGCAGCTTATTGGAGACCCAGTACTTC.